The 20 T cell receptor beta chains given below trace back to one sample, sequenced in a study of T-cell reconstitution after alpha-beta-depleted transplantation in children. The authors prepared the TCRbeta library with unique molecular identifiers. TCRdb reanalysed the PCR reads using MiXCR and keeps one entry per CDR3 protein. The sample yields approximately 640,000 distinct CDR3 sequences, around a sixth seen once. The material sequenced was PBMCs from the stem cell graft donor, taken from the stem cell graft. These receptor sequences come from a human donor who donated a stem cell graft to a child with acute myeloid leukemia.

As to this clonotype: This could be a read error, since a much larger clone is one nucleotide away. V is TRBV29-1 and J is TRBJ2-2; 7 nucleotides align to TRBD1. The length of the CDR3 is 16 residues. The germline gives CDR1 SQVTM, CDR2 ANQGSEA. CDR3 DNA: TGCAGCGTTGAAGAGAAACAGGGGTTGCGCACCGGGGACCTGTTTTTT. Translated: CSVEEKQGLRTGDLFF.

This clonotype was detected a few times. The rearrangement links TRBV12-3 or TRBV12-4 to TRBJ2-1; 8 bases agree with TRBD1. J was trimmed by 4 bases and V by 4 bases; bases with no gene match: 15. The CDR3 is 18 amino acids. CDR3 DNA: TGTGCCAGCAGTTCCATCTGGGGACAGGAGACGCTATACAATGAGCAGTTCTTC. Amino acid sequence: CASSSIWGQETLYNEQFF.

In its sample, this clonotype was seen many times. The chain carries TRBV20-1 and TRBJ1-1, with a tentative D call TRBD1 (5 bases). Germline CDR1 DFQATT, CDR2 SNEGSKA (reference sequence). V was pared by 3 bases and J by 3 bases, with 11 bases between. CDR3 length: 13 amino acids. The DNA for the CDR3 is TGCAGTGCTAGTGGGGGTGGGTACACTGAAGCTTTCTTT. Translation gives CSASGGGYTEAFF.

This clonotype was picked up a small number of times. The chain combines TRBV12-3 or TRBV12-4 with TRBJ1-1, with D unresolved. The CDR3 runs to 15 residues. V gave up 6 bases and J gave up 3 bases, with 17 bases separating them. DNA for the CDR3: TGTGCCAGCAGCCCTTCTTATCGAAGGGACACTGAAGCTTTCTTT. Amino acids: CASSPSYRRDTEAFF.

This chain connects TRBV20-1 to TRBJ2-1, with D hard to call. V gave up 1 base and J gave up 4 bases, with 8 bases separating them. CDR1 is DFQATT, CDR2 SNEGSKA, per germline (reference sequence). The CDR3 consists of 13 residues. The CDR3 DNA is TGCAGTGCTAGAGTAGACACTTACAATGAGCAGTTCTTC. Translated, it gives CSARVDTYNEQFF.

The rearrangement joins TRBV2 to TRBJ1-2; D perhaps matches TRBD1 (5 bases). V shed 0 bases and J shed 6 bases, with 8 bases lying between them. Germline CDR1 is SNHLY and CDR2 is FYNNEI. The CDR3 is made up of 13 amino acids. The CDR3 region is CASSEARGDGYTF. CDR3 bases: TGTGCCAGCAGTGAAGCGCGGGGGGATGGCTACACCTTC.

CDR3: CASSPRGLAGTQETQYF. Written as DNA, the CDR3 is TGCGCCAGCAGCCCCCGCGGACTAGCGGGGACCCAAGAGACCCAGTACTTC. The chain joins TRBV5-1 to TRBJ2-5, with 12 bases identical to TRBD2. V lost 4 bases, J lost 1 base, and 8 bases stayed unmatched. The CDR3 sequence is 17 residues long. Germline V gives CDR1 SGHRS, CDR2 YFSETQ.

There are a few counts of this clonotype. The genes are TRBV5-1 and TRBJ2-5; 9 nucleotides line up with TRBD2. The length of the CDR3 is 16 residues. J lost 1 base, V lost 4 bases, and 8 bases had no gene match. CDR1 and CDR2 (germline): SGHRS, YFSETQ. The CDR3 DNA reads TGCGCCAGCAGCGCACTACTGCGGGGGGGCCAAGAGACCCAGTACTTC. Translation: CASSALLRGGQETQYF.

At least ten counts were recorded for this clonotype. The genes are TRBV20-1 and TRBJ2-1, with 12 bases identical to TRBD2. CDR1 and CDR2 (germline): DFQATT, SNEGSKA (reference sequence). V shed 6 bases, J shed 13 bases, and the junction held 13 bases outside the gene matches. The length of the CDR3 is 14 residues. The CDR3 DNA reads TGCAGTGCAAGGGAGCTAGCGGGGGGGATGAGACAGTTCTTC. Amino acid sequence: CSARELAGGMRQFF.

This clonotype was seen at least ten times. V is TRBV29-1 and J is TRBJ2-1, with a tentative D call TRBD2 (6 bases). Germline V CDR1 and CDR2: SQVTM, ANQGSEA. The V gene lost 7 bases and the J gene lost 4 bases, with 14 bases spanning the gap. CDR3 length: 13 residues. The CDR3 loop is CSAGLPGYNEQFF. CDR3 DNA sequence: TGCAGCGCGGGACTCCCCGGGTACAATGAGCAGTTCTTC.

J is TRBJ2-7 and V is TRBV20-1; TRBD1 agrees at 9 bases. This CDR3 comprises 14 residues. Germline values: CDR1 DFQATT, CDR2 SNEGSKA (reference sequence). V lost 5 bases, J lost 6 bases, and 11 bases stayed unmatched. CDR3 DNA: TGCAGTGCTCATGGGACAGGGAGGTTTGGCGAGCAGTACTTC. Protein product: CSAHGTGRFGEQYF.

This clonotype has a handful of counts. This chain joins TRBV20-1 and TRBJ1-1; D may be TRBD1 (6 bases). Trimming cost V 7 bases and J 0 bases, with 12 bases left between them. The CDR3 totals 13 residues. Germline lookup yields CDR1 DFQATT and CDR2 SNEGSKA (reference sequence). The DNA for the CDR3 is TGCAGTGGTTGTAGGGGGGTGAACACTGAAGCTTTCTTT. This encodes CSGCRGVNTEAFF.

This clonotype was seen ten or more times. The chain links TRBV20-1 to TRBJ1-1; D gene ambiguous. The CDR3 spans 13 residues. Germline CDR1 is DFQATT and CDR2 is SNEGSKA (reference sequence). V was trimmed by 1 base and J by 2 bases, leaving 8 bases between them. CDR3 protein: CSARGPTNTEAFF. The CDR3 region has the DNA TGCAGTGCTAGAGGACCCACAAACACTGAAGCTTTCTTT.

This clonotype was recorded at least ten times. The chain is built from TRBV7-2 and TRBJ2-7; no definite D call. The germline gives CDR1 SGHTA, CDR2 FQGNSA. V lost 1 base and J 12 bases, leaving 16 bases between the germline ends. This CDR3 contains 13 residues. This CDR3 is CASSLVFEAKGYF. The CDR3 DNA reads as TGTGCCAGCAGCTTAGTCTTCGAAGCGAAAGGGTACTTC.

The DNA of the CDR3 is TGTGCCACCAGCAGAGCAGGGGGTAGCGGGGCGGACTTGGATACGCAGTATTTT. Amino acid sequence: CATSRAGGSGADLDTQYF. The rearrangement uses TRBV15 and TRBJ2-3, with D perhaps matching TRBD2 (8 bases). From germline, CDR1 is LNHNV and CDR2 YYDKDF (reference sequence). Trimming removed 1 base from V and 6 bases from J, with 23 bases in between. CDR3 length: 18 amino acids. Based on the CDR3 plus reference TRBV15 and TRBJ2-3, the full variable domain is DAMVIQNPRYQVTQFGKPVTLSCSQTLNHNVMYWYQQKSSQAPKLLFHYYDKDFNNEADTPDNFQSRRPNTSFCFLDIRSPGLGDTAMYLCATSRAGGSGADLDTQYFGPGTRLTVL.

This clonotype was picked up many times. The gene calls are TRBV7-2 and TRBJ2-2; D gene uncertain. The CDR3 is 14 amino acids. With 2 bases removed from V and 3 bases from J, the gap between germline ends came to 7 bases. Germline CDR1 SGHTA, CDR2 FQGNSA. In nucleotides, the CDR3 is TGTGCCAGCAGCTTATCGGCTGACACCGGGGAGCTGTTTTTT. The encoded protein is CASSLSADTGELFF.

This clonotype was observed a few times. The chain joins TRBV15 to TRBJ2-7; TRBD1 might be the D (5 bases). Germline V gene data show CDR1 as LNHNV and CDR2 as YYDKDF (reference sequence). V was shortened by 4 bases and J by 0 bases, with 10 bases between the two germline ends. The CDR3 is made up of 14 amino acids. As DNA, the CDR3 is TGTGCCACCAGCAACTCCAGGGACTCCTACGAGCAGTACTTC. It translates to CATSNSRDSYEQYF.

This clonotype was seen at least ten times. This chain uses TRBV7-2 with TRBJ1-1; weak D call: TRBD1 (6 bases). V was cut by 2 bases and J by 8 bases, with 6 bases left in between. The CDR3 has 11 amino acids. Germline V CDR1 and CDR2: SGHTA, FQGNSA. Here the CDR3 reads CASSLTGEAFF. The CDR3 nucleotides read TGTGCCAGCAGCTTAACAGGGGAAGCTTTCTTT.

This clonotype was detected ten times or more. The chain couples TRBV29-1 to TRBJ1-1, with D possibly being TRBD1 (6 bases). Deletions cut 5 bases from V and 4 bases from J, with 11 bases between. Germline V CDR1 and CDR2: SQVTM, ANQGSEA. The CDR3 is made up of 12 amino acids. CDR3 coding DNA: TGCAGCGTTAAGGGGGGTCCCACTGAAGCTTTCTTT. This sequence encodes CSVKGGPTEAFF.

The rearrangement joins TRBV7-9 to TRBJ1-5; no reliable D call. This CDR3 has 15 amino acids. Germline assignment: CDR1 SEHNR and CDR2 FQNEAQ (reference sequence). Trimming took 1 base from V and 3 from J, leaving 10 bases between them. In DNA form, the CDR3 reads TGTGCCAGCAGCTTAGGGCAGGCGGCCAATCAGCCCCAGCATTTT. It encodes CASSLGQAANQPQHF.